This TCR beta chain derives from a study of regulatory T cells in long-lasting Graves disease. Arm-PCR of CDR3 regions and iRepertoire HTBI primers were used to build TCR beta libraries. Original analysis: The study identified more than 50 TRBV and approximately 13 TRBJ segments across samples. MiXCR was run by TCRdb on the multiplex PCR reads, yielding one entry per CDR3 protein. The V and J calls, along with clone size, are taken from TCRdb and not from the paper's own processing. The sample carries some 340,000 distinct CDR3 sequences, roughly 10% recorded once. Time point given: newly diagnosed GD, antithyroid drugs for less than 3 months. The TCR library was made from RNA that had been extracted from PBMCs in TRIzol. This CDR3 region has 19 residues. The V and J ends lost 2 bases and 1 base, in that order; junction bases with no gene match: 8. The germline gives CDR1 LNHDA, CDR2 SQIVND (reference sequence).

A further study also used this sample, focusing on T cells in Graves' hyperthyroidism and ophthalmopathy. That report notes: Disease duration under 2 months; hyperthyroidism patients were aged 18 to 65. Within blood appeared most thyroid clonotypes that had expanded above 0.001. For ophthalmopathy, model prediction preceded onset by a median about 6 months.

This chain uses TRBV19 with TRBJ2-6; 10 bases align to TRBD2. This receptor was taken from a woman between 18 and 30 years old with Graves disease. The sequencing here drew on peripheral blood mononuclear cells (PBMCs), taken at new diagnosis, from a patient treated with antithyroid drugs. CDR3 nucleotides: TGTGCCAGTAGTATACTTCCGGGACTAGCGAGGTCTGGGGCCAACGTCCTGACTTTC. This sequence encodes CASSILPGLARSGANVLTF.